This T cell receptor (beta chain) was obtained from a study of shared clonotypes between healthy human individuals. Note on this clone: Its antigen is not known.

For sorted subsets, approximately 180 ng DNA per replicate equaled 30,000 or so T cell genomes. The method was immunoSEQ multiplex PCR; TCRdb's version includes in-frame clones alone and lacks a portion of them. The sample comprises millions of clones, more than 90% of which are singletons, and 0.14% rests with the top ten. Findings and caveats of the study: Rarefaction demonstrated incomplete sorted-subset sequencing despite large depth.

The CDR3 is made up of 14 amino acids. Trimming took off 0 bases at V and 6 bases at J, with 9 bases between the two ends. The germline V gene has CDR1 SGHTS and CDR2 YDEGEE. CD4+ cells yielded CD45RA+ naive and CD45RA-negative memory subsets. This clonotype was sampled from a man aged 18-30 years in good health. The chain joins TRBV5-8 to TRBJ2-2; TRBD1 might be the D (6 bases). Sequenced sample: naive CD4+ T cells sorted from blood. Subset meaning: CD45RA+ positively selected. For the CDR3, the DNA is TGTGCCAGCAGCTTGGTGTCAGGGGCCGGGGAGCTGTTTTTT. Its translation: CASSLVSGAGELFF.